One and the same sample provided the 6 T cell receptor beta chains below, sequenced in a study of cytomegalovirus exposure and HLA in healthy donors. The primer mix had 60 Vbeta and 13 Jbeta primers. Measured with immunoSEQ multiplex PCR; TCRdb has only the in-frame clones, and not every one. Among 110,000 to 150,000 clones listed, around 84% were seen once. The sample taken for sequencing was PBMCs. Receptors were obtained from a boy aged 2 to 10 in good health and CMV-seronegative.

The V and J genes are TRBV5-1 and TRBJ2-7, with D perhaps matching TRBD1 (6 bases). The CDR3 has 15 amino acids. The germline V and J ends were trimmed by 4 bases and 0 bases, with 14 bases remaining between them. The V gene's germline CDR1 is SGHRS and CDR2 YFSETQ. Here the CDR3 reads CASSLPKDSSYEQYF. The CDR3 DNA is TGCGCCAGCAGCCTCCCCAAGGACAGCTCCTACGAGCAGTACTTC. Variable domain in full (rest from reference TRBV5-1 and TRBJ2-7): KAGVTQTPRYLIKTRGQQVTLSCSPISGHRSVSWYQQTPGQGLQFLFEYFSETQRNKGNFPGRFSGRQFSNSRSEMNVSTLELGDSALYLCASSLPKDSSYEQYFGPGTRLTVT.

This chain connects TRBV5-1 to TRBJ2-1; 7 nucleotides agree with TRBD1. V trimming: 0 bases; J trimming: 4 bases; junction bases outside the gene matches: 4. Germline V gene sequence: CDR1 SGHRS, CDR2 YFSETQ. The CDR3 sequence is 15 residues long. The CDR3 protein is CASSLGGTEYNEQFF. The CDR3 bases are TGCGCCAGCAGCTTGGGTGGGACAGAGTACAATGAGCAGTTCTTC. The full variable domain, in which reference TRBV5-1 and TRBJ2-1 provide the parts outside the CDR3, is KAGVTQTPRYLIKTRGQQVTLSCSPISGHRSVSWYQQTPGQGLQFLFEYFSETQRNKGNFPGRFSGRQFSNSRSEMNVSTLELGDSALYLCASSLGGTEYNEQFFGPGTRLTVL.

The gene calls are TRBV9 and TRBJ2-7; D gene ambiguous. Trimming removed 4 bases at V and 7 bases at J, with 18 bases between. The CDR3 loop spans 14 amino acids. CDR1 SGDLS and CDR2 YYNGEE come from the germline V gene. CDR3 DNA sequence: TGTGCCAGCAGCCCACCCTCCGCCTGGGCGGAGCAGTACTTC. Its translation is CASSPPSAWAEQYF.

This clone appeared once. The chain is built from TRBV10-3 and TRBJ2-5; 15 bases match TRBD2. The germline gives CDR1 ENHRY, CDR2 SYGVKD. The CDR3 totals 17 residues. V dropped 10 bases and J dropped 0; count of bases not matched to a gene: 9. CDR3 region: CATSWTSGGENQETQYF. CDR3 sequence (DNA): TGTGCCACCTCCTGGACTAGCGGGGGGGAGAACCAAGAGACCCAGTACTTC.

The chain employs TRBV9 and TRBJ1-2; TRBD1 is a possible D gene (5 bases). Germline CDR1 and CDR2: SGDLS and YYNGEE. V was clipped by 3 bases and J by 2 bases, with 17 bases between them. The CDR3 runs to 16 residues. CDR3 loop: CASSARLAGLNYGYTF. Here the CDR3 DNA reads TGTGCCAGCAGCGCTCGCCTGGCAGGGCTGAACTATGGCTACACCTTC.

This rearrangement joins TRBV7-3 to TRBJ2-1, with 9 bases fitting TRBD2. Trimming cost V 5 bases and J 6 bases; bases outside gene matches: 11. Germline CDR1 is SGHTA and CDR2 is FQGTGA. The CDR3 has 16 residues. The DNA of the CDR3 is TGTGCCAGCAGCCCTAGCGGGGCTAGTCTCTCCAATGAGCAGTTCTTC. This encodes CASSPSGASLSNEQFF.